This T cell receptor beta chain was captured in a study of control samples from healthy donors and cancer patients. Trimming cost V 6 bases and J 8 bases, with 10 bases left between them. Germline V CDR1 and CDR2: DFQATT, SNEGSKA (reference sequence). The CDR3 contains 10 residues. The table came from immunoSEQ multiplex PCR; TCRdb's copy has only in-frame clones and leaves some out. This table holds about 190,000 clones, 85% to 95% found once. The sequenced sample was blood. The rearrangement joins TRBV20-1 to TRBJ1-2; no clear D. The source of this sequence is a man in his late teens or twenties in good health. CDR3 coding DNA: TGCAGTGCGTATCAGGCGGGCTACACCTTC. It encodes CSAYQAGYTF.